This T cell receptor (beta chain) was captured in a study of Tregs in tolerant kidney transplant recipients. Turning to the study itself: Recipient cells were told from donor cells by antibody staining.

This CDR3 contains 15 residues. The germline V and J ends were trimmed by 1 base and 1 base, with 10 bases remaining between them. Germline V CDR1 and CDR2: MNHEY, SMNVEV (reference sequence). This clone is judged medium-sized. Its antigen is as yet unknown. Sequenced by immunoSEQ multiplex PCR; TCRdb stores in-frame clones only, minus some. The sample lists more than 25,000 clones, 65% to 85% seen once, with 2% to 2.5% in the top ten. The sequence derives from a human donor in good health. The chain links TRBV27 to TRBJ1-1; no clear D gene. The specimen was Tregs from blood cultured with allogeneic cells. CDR3 residues: CASSLFPQRNTEAFF. CDR3 in DNA: TGTGCCAGCAGTTTATTTCCCCAGCGGAACACTGAAGCTTTCTTT.